This entry features one T cell receptor (beta chain) sequence. Its antigen is unidentified. In germline, CDR1 is SGHRS, CDR2 YFSETQ. The V end lost 0 bases, the J end lost 6 bases, and 11 bases lay between the germline ends. The CDR3 is 14 residues long. Measured with immunoSEQ multiplex PCR; TCRdb has only the in-frame clones, and not every one. The data contain 85,000 to 110,000 clones, approximately 88% of them singletons. This sample is drawn from a study of T cell responses to AZD1222 COVID-19 vaccine. Study-level findings and limits: Baseline serostatus was positive in only a handful of AZD1222 recipients.

This sample comprised peripheral blood, obtained on day 0 of AZD1222 vaccination. The chain uses TRBV5-1 and TRBJ2-3; tentatively, D is TRBD1 (6 bases). The TCR originated in an adult in good health. CDR3 amino acids: CASSLARGEDTQYF. The CDR3 region has the DNA TGCGCCAGCAGCTTGGCCAGGGGAGAGGATACGCAGTATTTT.